Described below is a single T cell receptor (beta chain) sequence and its context. This record comes from a study of PD-1 and CTLA-4 blockade in melanoma. Data came from immunoSEQ multiplex PCR; TCRdb stores just in-frame clones and leaves some out. This sample has around 11,000 clones, with 82% found just once. With 1 base removed from V and 5 bases from J, the gap between germline ends came to 9 bases. The length of the CDR3 is 13 residues. Germline CDR1 and CDR2: SGHVS and FQNEAQ. The chain is built from TRBV7-8 and TRBJ2-7; the D gene is possibly TRBD1 (5 bases). This receptor was identified in a human donor with melanoma. The sequences come from CD8+ T cells from peripheral blood, collected from a patient given anti-PD-1 treatment. The CDR3 DNA is TGTGCCAGCAGCTTAGATCAGGGCGACGAGCAGTACTTC. Translating gives CASSLDQGDEQYF.